This TCR beta chain was sequenced during a study of T cells in AML relapse after transplant (dated 2019 in TCRdb). About the full investigation: Remission controls were clinically matched patients who maintained long-term complete remission with more than 3 years of follow-up. Remission samples were bone marrow collected about 1 year after HSCT from patients who maintained complete remission. In patients given allogeneic HSCT for myeloid malignancy, this retrospective study looked at bone marrow T cells, examining both their TCR repertoires and their inhibitory receptor expression. What the study reported, not specific to this receptor: Very few samples underpinned the TCR repertoire comparisons, and for unsorted bone marrow each group had only a few individuals.

Relative to germline, V is 0 bases shorter and J is 0 bases shorter, with 9 bases between their ends. The CDR3 contains 15 residues, cysteine and phenylalanine counted. Only the CDR3 DNA is retained, 45 bases long and in frame from the first base. The germline V gene (reference sequence) sets CDR1 to PRHDT and CDR2 to FYEKMQ. The library relied on PCR. A modified RACE PCR protocol, rather than multiplex PCR, was used to amplify TCR alpha and beta chains from RNA. The libraries were sequenced on an Illumina MiSeq, and sample-specific barcode combinations were used to demultiplex the raw reads. On the study's bioinformatics: TCR clonotypes were identified from the sequencing reads using MiXCR software. Using fastp trimming at Q25 and MiXCR clonotype assembly, TCRdb reanalyzed the public sequencing data and kept in-frame beta chains. For every CDR3 protein sequence, its rows merge into one entry that carries the most common genes and DNA. The V and J calls, along with clone size, are taken from TCRdb and not from the paper's own processing. In this sample the table shows some 3,500 distinct CDR3 sequences, about 10% of which occur a single time. The ten biggest clones cover about 34% of the sample.

As a fraction of the sample, this clonotype is medium-sized (0.01 to 0.1%). Its specific antigen is unknown. Base-call qualities are not available, and no considerably larger clone is one nucleotide away. This chain is built from TRBV13 and TRBJ2-7; the D gene is perhaps TRBD1, from 6 matching bases. Sample: bone marrow, either the whole sample or a sorted T cell fraction (not recorded which), taken in complete remission. The receptor's source is a human donor who had a stem cell transplant for acute myeloid leukemia. After a transplant, some of the T cells may come from the graft donor. The nucleotides are TGTGCCAGCAGCTTAGGGTCGGGACACTCCTACGAGCAGTACTTC. This yields the protein CASSLGSGHSYEQYF.